These T cell receptor beta chains were read from a single sample in a study of T-cell memory formation after mild COVID-19. MiXCR was run by TCRdb on the 5' RACE reads, yielding one entry per CDR3 protein. The table has about 350,000 distinct CDR3 sequences, roughly 15% seen once. Material for sequencing was PBMCs or a T cell subset sorted from them (not recorded which). These receptors all come from a man aged 18 to 35 who had mild COVID-19 (a few samples of this study predate the infection). Cell type and time point are not known. Both conserved end residues are part of each CDR3. D genes are given only for firm matches. Rows may omit the clone size; those that give it use once, few, many or a size class.

v_gene: TRBV28
j_gene: TRBJ1-6
abundance: few
d_gene: .
CDR3aa: CASSKPMAVPGDSPLHF
CDR3nt: TGTGCCAGCAGTAAGCCCATGGCAGTCCCTGGAGATTCACCCCTCCACTTT

v_gene: TRBV5-1
j_gene: TRBJ1-2
abundance: few
d_gene: TRBD1
CDR3aa: CASRRQGGNGYTF
CDR3nt: TGCGCCAGCAGGCGACAGGGAGGCAATGGCTACACCTTC

v_gene: TRBV6-5
j_gene: TRBJ2-3
abundance: .
d_gene: TRBD1
CDR3aa: CASSLRTGRYTQYF
CDR3nt: TGTGCCAGCAGCCTCAGGACAGGGAGATATACGCAGTATTTT

v_gene: TRBV24-1
j_gene: TRBJ2-5
abundance: once
d_gene: TRBD2
CDR3aa: CATSSSSGSGQETQYF
CDR3nt: TGTGCCACCAGTTCCTCTAGCGGGAGTGGGCAAGAGACCCAGTACTTC

v_gene: TRBV3-1
j_gene: TRBJ2-7
abundance: .
d_gene: TRBD1
CDR3aa: CASRRQGSYEQYF
CDR3nt: TGTGCCAGCAGAAGACAGGGGTCCTACGAGCAGTACTTC

v_gene: TRBV5-4
j_gene: TRBJ2-7
abundance: few
d_gene: .
CDR3aa: CASSPTVSGEQYF
CDR3nt: TGTGCCAGCAGCCCCACCGTTAGTGGTGAGCAGTACTTC

v_gene: TRBV10-3
j_gene: TRBJ2-7
abundance: few
d_gene: .
CDR3aa: CAISVRDPYEQYF
CDR3nt: TGTGCCATAAGTGTCAGGGACCCCTACGAGCAGTACTTC

v_gene: TRBV10-2
j_gene: TRBJ2-5
abundance: few
d_gene: TRBD2
CDR3aa: CASSVPGLAGEQETQYF
CDR3nt: TGCGCCAGCAGTGTCCCGGGACTAGCGGGGGAACAAGAGACCCAGTACTTC

v_gene: TRBV10-3
j_gene: TRBJ1-6
abundance: few
d_gene: TRBD1
CDR3aa: CAIRGTGLLSPLHF
CDR3nt: TGTGCCATCAGGGGGACAGGGTTGTTATCACCCCTCCACTTT

v_gene: TRBV2
j_gene: TRBJ2-3
abundance: few
d_gene: .
CDR3aa: CASNPEPSTDTQYF
CDR3nt: TGTGCCAGCAACCCGGAACCTAGCACAGATACGCAGTATTTT

v_gene: TRBV6-5
j_gene: TRBJ2-1
abundance: .
d_gene: TRBD2
CDR3aa: CASSYPAGAYNEQFF
CDR3nt: TGTGCCAGCAGTTATCCAGCGGGGGCCTACAATGAGCAGTTCTTC

v_gene: TRBV4-1
j_gene: TRBJ2-5
abundance: few
d_gene: .
CDR3aa: CASSQAWDQGMAQYF
CDR3nt: TGCGCCAGCAGCCAAGCCTGGGACCAGGGGATGGCCCAGTACTTC

v_gene: TRBV20-1
j_gene: TRBJ2-1
abundance: many
d_gene: TRBD1
CDR3aa: CSALPTGGLRNEQFF
CDR3nt: TGCAGTGCCTTACCTACAGGGGGGCTTCGAAATGAGCAGTTCTTC

v_gene: TRBV10-3
j_gene: TRBJ2-5
abundance: few
d_gene: .
CDR3aa: CAISESGRGDPETQYF
CDR3nt: TGTGCCATCAGTGAGTCGGGTAGGGGGGATCCGGAGACCCAGTACTTC